Sequencing of this T cell receptor beta chain was carried out in a study of Ad26.COV2.S vaccination and SARS-CoV-2 variants. Overall study context: Enrolled in COV1001, the donor was in the Ad26.COV2.S trial arm, which received the vaccine. By the intramuscular route, Ad26.COV2.S was given once, or twice 56 days apart. Notes on the study in general: Substantial response breadth was reportedly seen for spike-specific CD8+ and CD4+ T cells after vaccination. Breadth measured for non-spike TCRs was similar across vaccine and placebo recipients.

With V trimmed by 6 bases and J by 3 bases, 6 bases remained unmatched. The CDR3 sequence is 14 residues long. Germline V gives CDR1 LGHDT, CDR2 YNNKEL (reference sequence). Treatment: 15 to 20 received Ad26.COV2.S at low or high dose, single or two shots; about 5 received placebo; per-sample allocation not given. Specimen acquisition occurred on day 63 following the initial vaccine or placebo injection. In this sample, this clone turned up once. Its antigen is unknown. The method was immunoSEQ multiplex PCR; TCRdb's version includes in-frame clones alone and lacks a portion of them. The sample includes 410,000 or so clones, approximately 92% of them seen just once.

The source material was peripheral blood, sampled in a trial of Ad26.COV2.S vaccine versus placebo. This sequence joins TRBV3-1 (or the pseudogene TRBV3-2) and TRBJ1-1; 8 nucleotides match TRBD1. The receptor comes from a person aged 18-65 years who received the Ad26.COV2.S COVID-19 vaccine or a placebo. The chain's CDR3 is CASRLHRGDTEAFF. For the CDR3, the DNA is TGTGCCAGCAGACTGCACAGGGGGGACACTGAAGCTTTCTTT.